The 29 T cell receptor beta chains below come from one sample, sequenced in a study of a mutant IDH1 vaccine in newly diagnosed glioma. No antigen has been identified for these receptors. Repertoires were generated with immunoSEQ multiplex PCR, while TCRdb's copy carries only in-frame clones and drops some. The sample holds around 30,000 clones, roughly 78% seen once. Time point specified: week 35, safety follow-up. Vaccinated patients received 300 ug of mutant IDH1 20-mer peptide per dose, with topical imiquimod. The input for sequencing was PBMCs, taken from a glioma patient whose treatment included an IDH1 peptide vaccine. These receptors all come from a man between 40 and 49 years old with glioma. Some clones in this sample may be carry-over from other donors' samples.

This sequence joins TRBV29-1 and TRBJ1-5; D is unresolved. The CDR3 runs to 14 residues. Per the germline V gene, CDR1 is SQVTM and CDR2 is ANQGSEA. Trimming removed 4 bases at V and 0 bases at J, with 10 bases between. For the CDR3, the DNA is TGCAGCGTTGTGGTGGGCTATAGCAATCAGCCCCAGCATTTT. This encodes CSVVVGYSNQPQHF.

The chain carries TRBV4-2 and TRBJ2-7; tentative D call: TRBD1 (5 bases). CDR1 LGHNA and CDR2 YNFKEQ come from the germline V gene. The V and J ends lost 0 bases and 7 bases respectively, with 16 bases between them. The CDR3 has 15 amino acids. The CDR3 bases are TGTGCCAGCAGCCAAGACAGGGCATCTTCCTGGGAGCAGTACTTC. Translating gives CASSQDRASSWEQYF.

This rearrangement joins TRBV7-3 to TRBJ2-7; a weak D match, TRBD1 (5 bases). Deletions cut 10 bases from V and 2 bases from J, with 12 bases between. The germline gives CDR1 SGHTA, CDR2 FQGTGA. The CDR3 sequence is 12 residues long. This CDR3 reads CATRTHTYEQYF. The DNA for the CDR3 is TGTGCCACCCGGACACACACCTACGAGCAGTACTTC.

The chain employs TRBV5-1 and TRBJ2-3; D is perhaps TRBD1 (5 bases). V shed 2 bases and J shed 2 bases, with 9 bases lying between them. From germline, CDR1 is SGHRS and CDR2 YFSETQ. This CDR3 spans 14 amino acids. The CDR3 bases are TGCGCCAGCAGCTTCCAGGGTTACACAGATACGCAGTATTTT. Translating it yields CASSFQGYTDTQYF. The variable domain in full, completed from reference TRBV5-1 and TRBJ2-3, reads KAGVTQTPRYLIKTRGQQVTLSCSPISGHRSVSWYQQTPGQGLQFLFEYFSETQRNKGNFPGRFSGRQFSNSRSEMNVSTLELGDSALYLCASSFQGYTDTQYFGPGTRLTVL.

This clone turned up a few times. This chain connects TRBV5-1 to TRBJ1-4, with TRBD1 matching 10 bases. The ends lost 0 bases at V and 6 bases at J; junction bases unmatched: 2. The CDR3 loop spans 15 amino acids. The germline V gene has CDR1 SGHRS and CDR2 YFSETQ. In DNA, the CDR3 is TGCGCCAGCAGCTTGGGGGGGACAGGGGATGAAAAACTGTTTTTT. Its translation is CASSLGGTGDEKLFF.

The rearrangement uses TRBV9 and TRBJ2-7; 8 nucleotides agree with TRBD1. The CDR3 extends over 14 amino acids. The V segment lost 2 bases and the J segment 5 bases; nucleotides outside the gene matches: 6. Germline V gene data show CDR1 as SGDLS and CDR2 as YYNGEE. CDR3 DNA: TGTGCCAGCAGCGTTTCAGGGGGCTACGACGAGCAGTACTTC. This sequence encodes CASSVSGGYDEQYF.

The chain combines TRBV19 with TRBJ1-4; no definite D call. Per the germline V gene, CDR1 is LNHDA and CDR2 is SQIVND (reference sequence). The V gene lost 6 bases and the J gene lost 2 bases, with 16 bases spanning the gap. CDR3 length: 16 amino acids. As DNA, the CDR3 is TGTGCCAGTAGCATGGGGTCGGGGAGCACTAATGAAAAACTGTTTTTT. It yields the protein CASSMGSGSTNEKLFF.

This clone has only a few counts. The CDR3 sequence is CASSETRDQPQHF. In DNA form, the CDR3 reads TGTGCCAGCAGTGAAACAAGGGATCAGCCCCAGCATTTT. The rearrangement links TRBV6-1 to TRBJ1-5; D is undetermined. The CDR3 has 13 amino acids. Germline CDR1 and CDR2: MNHNS and SASEGT. The V gene lost 2 bases and the J gene lost 5 bases, with 7 bases spanning the gap.

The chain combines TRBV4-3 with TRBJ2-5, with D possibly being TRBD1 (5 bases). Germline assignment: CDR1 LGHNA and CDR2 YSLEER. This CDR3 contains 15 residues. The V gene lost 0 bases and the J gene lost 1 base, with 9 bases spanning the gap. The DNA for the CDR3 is TGCGCCAGCAGCCAAGAAACAGGATCCCAAGAGACCCAGTACTTC. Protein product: CASSQETGSQETQYF.

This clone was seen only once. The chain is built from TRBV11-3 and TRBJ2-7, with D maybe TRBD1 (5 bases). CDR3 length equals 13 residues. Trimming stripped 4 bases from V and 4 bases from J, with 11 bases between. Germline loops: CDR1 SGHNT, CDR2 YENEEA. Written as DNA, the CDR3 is TGTGCCAGCAGCTCAGGGCTCGATTACGAGCAGTACTTC. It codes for CASSSGLDYEQYF.

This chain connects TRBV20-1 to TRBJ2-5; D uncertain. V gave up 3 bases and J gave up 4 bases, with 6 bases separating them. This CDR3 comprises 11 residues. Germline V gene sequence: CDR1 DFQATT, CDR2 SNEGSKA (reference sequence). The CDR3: CSARSGETQYF. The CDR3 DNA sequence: TGCAGTGCTAGGTCAGGAGAGACCCAGTACTTC.

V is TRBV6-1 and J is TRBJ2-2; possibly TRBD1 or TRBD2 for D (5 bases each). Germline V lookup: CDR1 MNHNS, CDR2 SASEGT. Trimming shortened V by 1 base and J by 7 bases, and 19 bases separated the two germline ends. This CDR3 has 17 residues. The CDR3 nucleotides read TGTGCCAGCAGTGAAGGGGGGTTCGGAGGATATGACGGGGAGCTGTTTTTT. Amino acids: CASSEGGFGGYDGELFF.

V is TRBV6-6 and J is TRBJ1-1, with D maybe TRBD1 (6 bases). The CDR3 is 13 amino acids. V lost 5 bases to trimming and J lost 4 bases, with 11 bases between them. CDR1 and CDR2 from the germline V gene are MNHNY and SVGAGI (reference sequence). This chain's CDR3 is CASSIQGSTEAFF. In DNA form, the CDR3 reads TGTGCCAGCAGTATACAGGGATCCACTGAAGCTTTCTTT.

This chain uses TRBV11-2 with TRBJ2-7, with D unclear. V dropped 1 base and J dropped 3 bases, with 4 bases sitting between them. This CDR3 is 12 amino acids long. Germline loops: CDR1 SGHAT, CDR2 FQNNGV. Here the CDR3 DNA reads TGTGCCAGCAGCTTAGGATACTACGAGCAGTACTTC. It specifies CASSLGYYEQYF.

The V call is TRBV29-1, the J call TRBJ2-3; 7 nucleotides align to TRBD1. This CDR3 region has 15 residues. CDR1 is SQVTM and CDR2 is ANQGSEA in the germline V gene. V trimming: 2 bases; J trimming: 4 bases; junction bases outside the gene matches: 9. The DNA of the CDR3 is TGCAGCGTTGAAAAAACAGGGGTTCGCTCAGATACGCAGTATTTT. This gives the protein CSVEKTGVRSDTQYF.

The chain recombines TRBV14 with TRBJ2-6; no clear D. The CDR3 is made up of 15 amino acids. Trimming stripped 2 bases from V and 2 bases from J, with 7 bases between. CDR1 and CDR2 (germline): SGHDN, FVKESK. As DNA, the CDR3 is TGTGCCAGCAGCCAAAACCCGGCTGGGGCCAACGTCCTGACTTTC. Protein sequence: CASSQNPAGANVLTF. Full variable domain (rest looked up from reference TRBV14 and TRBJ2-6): EAGVTQFPSHSVIEKGQTVTLRCDPISGHDNLYWYRRVMGKEIKFLLHFVKESKQDESGMPNNRFLAERTGGTYSTLKVQPAELEDSGVYFCASSQNPAGANVLTFGAGSRLTVL.

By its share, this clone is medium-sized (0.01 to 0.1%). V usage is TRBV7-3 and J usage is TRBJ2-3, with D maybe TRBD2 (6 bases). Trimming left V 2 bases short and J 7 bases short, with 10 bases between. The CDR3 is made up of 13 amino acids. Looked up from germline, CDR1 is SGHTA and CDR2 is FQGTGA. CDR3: CASSLGGRNTQYF. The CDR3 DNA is TGTGCCAGCAGCTTAGGTGGGAGGAATACGCAGTATTTT.

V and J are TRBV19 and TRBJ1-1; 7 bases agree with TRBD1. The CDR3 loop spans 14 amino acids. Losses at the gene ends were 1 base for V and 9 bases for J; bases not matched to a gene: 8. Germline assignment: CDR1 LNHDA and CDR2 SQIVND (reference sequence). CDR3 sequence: CASSIGGGDFKAFF. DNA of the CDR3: TGTGCCAGTAGTATAGGAGGGGGCGATTTTAAAGCTTTCTTT.

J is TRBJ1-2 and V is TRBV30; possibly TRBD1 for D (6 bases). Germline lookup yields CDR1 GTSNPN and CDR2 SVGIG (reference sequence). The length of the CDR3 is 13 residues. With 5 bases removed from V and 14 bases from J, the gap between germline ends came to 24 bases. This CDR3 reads CAWASSRGQRETF. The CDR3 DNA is TGTGCCTGGGCTTCTTCGCGGGGACAAAGGGAAACCTTC. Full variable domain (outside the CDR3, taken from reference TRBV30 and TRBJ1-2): SQTIHQWPATLVQPVGSPLSLECTVEGTSNPNLYWYRQAAGRGLQLLFYSVGIGQISSEVPQNLSASRPQDRQFILSSKKLLLSDSGFYLCAWASSRGQRETFGSGTRLTVV.

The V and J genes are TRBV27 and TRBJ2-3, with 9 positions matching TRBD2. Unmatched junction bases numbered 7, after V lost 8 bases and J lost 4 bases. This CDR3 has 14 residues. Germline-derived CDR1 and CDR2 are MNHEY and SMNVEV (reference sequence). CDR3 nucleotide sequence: TGTGCCAGCTGGTCTAGCGGGGAGGCAGATACGCAGTATTTT. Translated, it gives CASWSSGEADTQYF.

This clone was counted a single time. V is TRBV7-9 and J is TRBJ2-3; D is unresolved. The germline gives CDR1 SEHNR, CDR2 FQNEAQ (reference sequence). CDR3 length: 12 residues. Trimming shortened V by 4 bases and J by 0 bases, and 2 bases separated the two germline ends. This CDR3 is CASSYSTDTQYF. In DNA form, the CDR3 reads TGTGCCAGCAGCTATAGCACAGATACGCAGTATTTT.

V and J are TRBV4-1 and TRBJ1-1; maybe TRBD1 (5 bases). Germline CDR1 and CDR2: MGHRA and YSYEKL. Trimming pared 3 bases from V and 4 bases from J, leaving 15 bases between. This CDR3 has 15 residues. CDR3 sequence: CASSQGLRRVTEAFF. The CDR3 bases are TGCGCCAGCAGCCAGGGGCTGCGACGGGTCACTGAAGCTTTCTTT.

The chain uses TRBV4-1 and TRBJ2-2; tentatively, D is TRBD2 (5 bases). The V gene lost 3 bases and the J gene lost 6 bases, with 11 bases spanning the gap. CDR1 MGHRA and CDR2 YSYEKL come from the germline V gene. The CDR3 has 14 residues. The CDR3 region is CASSQKDFSGELFF. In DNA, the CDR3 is TGCGCCAGCAGCCAGAAGGACTTTTCCGGGGAGCTGTTTTTT.

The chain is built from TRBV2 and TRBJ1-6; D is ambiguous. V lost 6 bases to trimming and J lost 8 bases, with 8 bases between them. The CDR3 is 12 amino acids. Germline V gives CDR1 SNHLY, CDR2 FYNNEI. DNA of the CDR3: TGTGCCAGCAGGACCCGGCATTCACCCCTCCACTTT. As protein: CASRTRHSPLHF.

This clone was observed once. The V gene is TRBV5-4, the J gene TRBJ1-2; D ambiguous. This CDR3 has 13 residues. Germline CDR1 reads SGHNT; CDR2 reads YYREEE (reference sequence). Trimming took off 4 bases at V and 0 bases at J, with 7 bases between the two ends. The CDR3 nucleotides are TGTGCCAGCAGCCTGACCGCTAACTATGGCTACACCTTC. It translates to CASSLTANYGYTF.

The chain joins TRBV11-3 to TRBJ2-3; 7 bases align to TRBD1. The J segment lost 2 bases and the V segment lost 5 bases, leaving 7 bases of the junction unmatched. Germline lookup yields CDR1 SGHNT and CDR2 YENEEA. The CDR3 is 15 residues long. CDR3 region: CASSAQGPPTDTQYF. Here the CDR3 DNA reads TGTGCCAGCAGCGCACAGGGGCCACCCACAGATACGCAGTATTTT.

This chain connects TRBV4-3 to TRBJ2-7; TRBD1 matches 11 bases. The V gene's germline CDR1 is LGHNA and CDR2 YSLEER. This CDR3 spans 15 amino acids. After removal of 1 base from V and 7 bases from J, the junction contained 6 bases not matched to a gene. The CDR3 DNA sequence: TGCGCCAGCAGCCAAGTAGGACAGGGGGCGAGGGAGCAGTACTTC. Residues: CASSQVGQGAREQYF.

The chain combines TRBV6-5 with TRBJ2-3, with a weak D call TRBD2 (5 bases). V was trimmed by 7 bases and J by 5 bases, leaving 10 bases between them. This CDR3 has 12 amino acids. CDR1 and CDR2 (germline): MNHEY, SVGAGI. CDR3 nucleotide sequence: TGTGCCAGCAACAAACTAGGAGATACGCAGTATTTT. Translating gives CASNKLGDTQYF.

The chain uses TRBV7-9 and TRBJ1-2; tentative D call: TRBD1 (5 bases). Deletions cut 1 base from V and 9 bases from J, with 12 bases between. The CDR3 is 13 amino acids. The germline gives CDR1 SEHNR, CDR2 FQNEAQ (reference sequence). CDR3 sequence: CASSLGTSASYTF. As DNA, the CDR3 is TGTGCCAGCAGCTTAGGGACATCGGCAAGCTACACCTTC.